Shown below are 11 T cell receptor beta chains from a single sample sequenced in a study of cytomegalovirus exposure and HLA in healthy donors. Vbeta (60) and Jbeta (13) primers were used in the PCR. The protocol was immunoSEQ multiplex PCR, while the TCRdb copy is restricted to in-frame clones and leaves out a portion. The sample has around 130,000 clones, 65% to 90% seen once. Material for sequencing was PBMCs. The receptors were gathered from a man between 18 and 29 years old in good health and CMV-seronegative.

Only a few counts were recorded for this clone. The J gene is TRBJ2-7, the V gene TRBV5-6, with D tentatively TRBD2 (5 bases). The germline V gene has CDR1 SGHDT and CDR2 YYEEEE. V was clipped by 0 bases and J by 3 bases, with 7 bases between them. The CDR3 covers 13 residues. In DNA form, the CDR3 reads TGTGCCAGCAGCTTGGGGGCGGGCTACGAGCAGTACTTC. This translates into CASSLGAGYEQYF.

The chain links TRBV7-3 to TRBJ1-1; no firm D call. Germline V lookup: CDR1 SGHTA, CDR2 FQGTGA. The CDR3 is 13 residues long. The germline V and J ends were trimmed by 0 bases and 7 bases, with 9 bases remaining between them. The CDR3: CASSLTHRGEAFF. The CDR3 DNA reads as TGTGCCAGCAGCTTAACCCATCGGGGTGAAGCTTTCTTT.

There are a few counts of this clone. This chain links TRBV2 with TRBJ1-1; 7 nucleotides align to TRBD1. With V trimmed by 7 bases and J by 4 bases, 6 bases remained unmatched. Per germline, CDR1 SNHLY and CDR2 FYNNEI. This CDR3 comprises 13 residues. The DNA of the CDR3 is TGTGCCAGCACTATGGGACAGTCCACTGAAGCTTTCTTT. Its translation is CASTMGQSTEAFF.

V gene TRBV18 combines with J gene TRBJ1-2; D uncertain. CDR3 length: 13 amino acids. The germline V and J ends were trimmed by 6 bases and 8 bases, with 16 bases remaining between them. The V gene's germline CDR1 is KGHSH and CDR2 LQKENI. The DNA for the CDR3 is TGTGCCAGCTCGCCAACCTCCGCGGGGGGCTACACCTTC. It encodes CASSPTSAGGYTF. Filled out from reference TRBV18 and TRBJ1-2, the complete variable domain reads NAGVMQNPRHLVRRRGQEARLRCSPMKGHSHVYWYRQLPEEGLKFMVYLQKENIIDESGMPKERFSAEFPKEGPSILRIQQVVRGDSAAYFCASSPTSAGGYTFGSGTRLTVV.

This clone has more than one count but fewer than ten. The chain combines TRBV4-2 with TRBJ1-4; 8 bases line up with TRBD1. The CDR3 has 17 amino acids. Germline V gene lookup returns CDR1 LGHNA and CDR2 YNFKEQ. The V and J ends lost 1 base and 8 bases, in that order; junction bases with no gene match: 12. In nucleotides, the CDR3 is TGTGCCAGCAGCCAAGTTTTAATGGGACAGGCCGCGGAAAAACTGTTTTTT. Protein sequence: CASSQVLMGQAAEKLFF.

J is TRBJ2-7 and V is TRBV29-1; tentatively, D is TRBD2 (6 bases). Germline V gene lookup returns CDR1 SQVTM and CDR2 ANQGSEA. V lost 6 bases and J 2 bases, leaving 11 bases between the germline ends. The CDR3 is made up of 12 amino acids. CDR3 sequence reads: CSVRDSPYEQYF. The CDR3 region has the DNA TGCAGCGTCCGGGACTCCCCCTACGAGCAGTACTTC.

J is TRBJ1-5 and V is TRBV6-5; unclear D gene. Per germline, CDR1 MNHEY and CDR2 SVGAGI. This CDR3 comprises 15 residues. V was pared by 0 bases and J by 3 bases, with 9 bases between. CDR3 sequence reads: CASSYSRADNQPQHF. In nucleotides, the CDR3 is TGTGCCAGCAGTTACTCGAGGGCCGACAATCAGCCCCAGCATTTT.

This clone was picked up a small number of times. The chain combines TRBV28 with TRBJ1-1; D may be TRBD1 (5 bases). This CDR3 comprises 13 residues. V was shortened by 1 base and J by 4 bases, with 7 bases between the two germline ends. In germline, CDR1 is MDHEN, CDR2 SYDVKM. CDR3 in amino acids: CASSLLTATEAFF. DNA for the CDR3: TGTGCCAGCAGTTTATTGACAGCCACTGAAGCTTTCTTT.

V usage is TRBV6-5 and J usage is TRBJ2-3; D perhaps matches TRBD1 (6 bases). The CDR3 is 15 amino acids. The V end lost 7 bases, the J end lost 5 bases, and 19 bases lay between the germline ends. Germline V gives CDR1 MNHEY, CDR2 SVGAGI. The CDR3 nucleotides are TGTGCCAGCACACCATCCCTGGGGGCGGGAGATACGCAGTATTTT. As protein: CASTPSLGAGDTQYF.

J is TRBJ2-3 and V is TRBV4-3; 8 nucleotides match TRBD1. J lost 6 bases, V lost 6 bases, and 11 bases had no gene match. The CDR3 totals 15 residues. Per the germline V gene, CDR1 is LGHNA and CDR2 is YSLEER. The CDR3 bases are TGCGCCAGCAGACAGGACAGGGCGACTGGGGATACGCAGTATTTT. Its protein product is CASRQDRATGDTQYF.

The rearrangement uses TRBV29-1 and TRBJ2-7, with a weak D call TRBD1 (6 bases). Trimming stripped 6 bases from V and 3 bases from J, with 15 bases between. CDR1 SQVTM and CDR2 ANQGSEA come from the germline V gene. This CDR3 is 13 amino acids long. For the CDR3, the DNA is TGCAGCGTAGGGGGTCAGGCTAACTACGAGCAGTACTTC. It is translated as CSVGGQANYEQYF.